This is a list of T cell receptor beta chains from one sample in a study of T cells in Graves' hyperthyroidism and ophthalmopathy. TCRdb processed the multiplex PCR reads anew with MiXCR; each CDR3 protein has one entry. Among hundreds of thousands of distinct CDR3 sequences listed, around 13% were seen once. The sequenced material came from blood. Every receptor here comes from a woman aged 50 to 60 with Graves' ophthalmopathy. Each CDR3 is given with its conserved first and last residue.

V: TRBV7-3; length: 16; CDR3: CASSRFSGRAGDTQYF
V: TRBV9; length: 13; CDR3: CASSTLTGETQYF
V: TRBV10-3; length: 16; CDR3: CAISEGLAGGINEQYF
V: TRBV28; length: 15; CDR3: CASSPRDTPNYGYTF
V: TRBV5-1; length: 15; CDR3: CASSWGQTPGNEQFF
V: TRBV7-9; length: 15; CDR3: CASSGLAGAVGELFF
V: TRBV6-5; length: 14; CDR3: CASSPTGARTEAFF
V: TRBV4-3; length: 14; CDR3: CASSQAPRPDEQYF
V: TRBV7-9; length: 13; CDR3: CASQQGSTTEAFF
V: TRBV6-1; length: 16; CDR3: CASIILGTGGFYEQYF
V: TRBV7-8; length: 13; CDR3: CASRTMGGGSLHF
V: TRBV4-3; length: 15; CDR3: CASSQEEGRNTEAFF
V: TRBV12-3/TRBV12-4; length: 14; CDR3: CASSPRAPGLEQYF
V: TRBV19; length: 15; CDR3: CASSMGGTSYNEQFF
V: TRBV7-9; length: 15; CDR3: CASSPRVRGYNEQFF
V: TRBV7-2; length: 15; CDR3: CASSSQSSGSYEQYF
V: TRBV30; length: 13; CDR3: CAWSVNSWETQYF
V: TRBV6-2/TRBV6-3; length: 15; CDR3: CASSQTNPRPNEQFF
V: TRBV10-3; length: 15; CDR3: CAIRAGTGGPGELFF
V: TRBV7-2; length: 15; CDR3: CASSWTSGKQETQYF
V: TRBV2; length: 16; CDR3: CASSEGRLAAQGEQFF
V: TRBV12-3/TRBV12-4; length: 17; CDR3: CASSQGVAGGTFLEQFF
V: TRBV12-3/TRBV12-4; length: 16; CDR3: CASSLVLGLSNYGYTF
V: TRBV28; length: 16; CDR3: CASSLGGGAVSNEQFF
V: TRBV28; length: 15; CDR3: CASSLEGSSASEQFF
V: TRBV11-3; length: 16; CDR3: CASSLVGTPANGEQFF
V: TRBV18; length: 15; CDR3: CASSPPEPGAYEQYF
V: TRBV12-3/TRBV12-4; length: 20; CDR3: CASSSGLAGLVDGSYNEQFF
V: TRBV2; length: 14; CDR3: CASSDTTAENEQFF
V: TRBV2; length: 14; CDR3: CASSEARQTYEQYF
V: TRBV2; length: 14; CDR3: CASSGQGQEETQYF
V: TRBV12-3/TRBV12-4; length: 15; CDR3: CASSQTSGKAGELFF
V: TRBV12-5; length: 14; CDR3: CASGLVSVNQPQHF
V: TRBV12-3/TRBV12-4; length: 15; CDR3: CASSFVAGGKDEQYF
V: TRBV27; length: 14; CDR3: CASSYRGPSNIQYF
V: TRBV19; length: 14; CDR3: CASSSRGGLDEQYF
V: TRBV30; length: 14; CDR3: CAWRKQGGNQPQHF
V: TRBV28; length: 13; CDR3: CASRGGGPYEQYF
V: TRBV7-9; length: 17; CDR3: CASSGDTSGRVTGELFF
V: TRBV27; length: 13; CDR3: CASYRDRDTEAFF
V: TRBV29-1; length: 12; CDR3: CSVGGSTYEQYF
V: TRBV4-3; length: 16; CDR3: CASSQNRQGSNQPQHF
V: TRBV4-3; length: 14; CDR3: CASSQGQITGELFF
V: TRBV2; length: 15; CDR3: CARGREREATDTQYF
V: TRBV18; length: 14; CDR3: CASSPGGEGNEQFF
V: TRBV14; length: 15; CDR3: CASSQGQGLNQPQHF
V: TRBV4-3; length: 16; CDR3: CASSQEANRVYNEQFF
V: TRBV28; length: 12; CDR3: CASTRSPYEQYF